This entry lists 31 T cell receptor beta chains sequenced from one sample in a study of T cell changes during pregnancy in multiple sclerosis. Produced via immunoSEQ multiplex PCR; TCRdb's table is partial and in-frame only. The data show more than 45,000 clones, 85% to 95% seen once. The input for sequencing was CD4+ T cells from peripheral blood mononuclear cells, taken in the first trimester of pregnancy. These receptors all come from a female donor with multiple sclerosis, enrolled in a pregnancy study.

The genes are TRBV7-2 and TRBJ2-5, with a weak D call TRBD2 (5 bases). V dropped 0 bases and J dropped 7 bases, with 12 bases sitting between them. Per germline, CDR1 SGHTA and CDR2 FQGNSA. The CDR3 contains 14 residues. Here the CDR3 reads CASSLAQRVGTQYF. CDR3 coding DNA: TGTGCCAGCAGCTTAGCGCAGAGGGTTGGGACCCAGTACTTC.

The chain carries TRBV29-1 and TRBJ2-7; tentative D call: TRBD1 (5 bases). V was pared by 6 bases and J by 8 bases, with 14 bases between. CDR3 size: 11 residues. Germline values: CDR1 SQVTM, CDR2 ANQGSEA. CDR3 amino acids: CSVVRQGKQYF. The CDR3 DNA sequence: TGCAGCGTAGTCAGGCAGGGTAAGCAGTACTTC.

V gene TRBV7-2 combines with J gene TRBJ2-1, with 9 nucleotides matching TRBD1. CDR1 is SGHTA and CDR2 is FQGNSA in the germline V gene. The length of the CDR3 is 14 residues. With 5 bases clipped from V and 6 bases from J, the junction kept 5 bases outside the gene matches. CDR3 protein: CASSHRDRANEQFF. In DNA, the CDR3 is TGTGCCAGCAGCCACCGGGACAGGGCCAATGAGCAGTTCTTC.

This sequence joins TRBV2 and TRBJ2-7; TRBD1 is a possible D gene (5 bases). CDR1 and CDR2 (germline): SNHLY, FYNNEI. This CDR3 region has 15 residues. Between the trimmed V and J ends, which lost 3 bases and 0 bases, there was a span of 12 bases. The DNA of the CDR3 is TGTGCCAGCAGTGACCCGACAGTCTTCTCCTACGAGCAGTACTTC. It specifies CASSDPTVFSYEQYF.

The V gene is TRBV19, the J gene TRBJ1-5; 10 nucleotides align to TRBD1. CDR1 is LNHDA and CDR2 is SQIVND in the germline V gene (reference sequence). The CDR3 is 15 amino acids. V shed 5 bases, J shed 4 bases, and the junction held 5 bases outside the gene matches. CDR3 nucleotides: TGTGCCAGTAGTCCCCGGACAGGGGGAAATCAGCCCCAGCATTTT. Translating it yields CASSPRTGGNQPQHF.

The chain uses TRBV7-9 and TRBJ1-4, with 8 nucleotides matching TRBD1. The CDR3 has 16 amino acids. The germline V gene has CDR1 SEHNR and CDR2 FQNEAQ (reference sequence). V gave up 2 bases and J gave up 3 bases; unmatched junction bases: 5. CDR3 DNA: TGTGCCAGCAGCTTACAGGGGGCCGTTTCTAATGAAAAACTGTTTTTT. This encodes CASSLQGAVSNEKLFF. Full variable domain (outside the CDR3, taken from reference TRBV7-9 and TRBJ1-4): DTGVSQNPRHKITKRGQNVTFRCDPISEHNRLYWYRQTLGQGPEFLTYFQNEAQLEKSRLLSDRFSAERPKGSFSTLEIQRTEQGDSAMYLCASSLQGAVSNEKLFFGSGTQLSVL.

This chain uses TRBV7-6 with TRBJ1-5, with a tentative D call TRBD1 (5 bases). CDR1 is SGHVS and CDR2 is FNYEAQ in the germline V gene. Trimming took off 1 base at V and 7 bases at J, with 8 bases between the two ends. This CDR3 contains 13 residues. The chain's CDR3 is CASSLGQGQPQHF. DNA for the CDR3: TGTGCCAGCAGCTTAGGTCAGGGACAGCCCCAGCATTTT.

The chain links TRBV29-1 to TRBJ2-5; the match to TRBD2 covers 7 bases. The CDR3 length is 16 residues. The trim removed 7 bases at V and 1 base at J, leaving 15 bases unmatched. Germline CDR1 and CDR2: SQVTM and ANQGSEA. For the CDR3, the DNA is TGCAGCGCTCACCTAATGCCTAGCGGTTTCCAAGAGACCCAGTACTTC. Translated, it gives CSAHLMPSGFQETQYF.

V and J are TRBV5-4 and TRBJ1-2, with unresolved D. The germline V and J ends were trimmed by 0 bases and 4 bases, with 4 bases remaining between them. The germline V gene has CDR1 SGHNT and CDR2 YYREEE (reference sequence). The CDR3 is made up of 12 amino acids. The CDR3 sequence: CASSLASYGYTF. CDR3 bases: TGTGCCAGCAGCTTGGCGTCCTATGGCTACACCTTC.

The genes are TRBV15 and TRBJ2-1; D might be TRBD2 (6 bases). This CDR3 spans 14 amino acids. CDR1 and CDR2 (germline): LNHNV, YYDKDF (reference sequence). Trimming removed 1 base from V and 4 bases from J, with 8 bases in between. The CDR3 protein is CATSRVGGYNEQFF. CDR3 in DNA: TGTGCCACCAGCAGAGTCGGGGGTTACAATGAGCAGTTCTTC.

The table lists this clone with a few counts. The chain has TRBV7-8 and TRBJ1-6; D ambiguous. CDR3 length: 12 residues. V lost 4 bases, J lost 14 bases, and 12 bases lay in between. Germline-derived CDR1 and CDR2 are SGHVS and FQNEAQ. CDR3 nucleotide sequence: TGTGCCAGCAGCTCTGCGCCTCGTTCCCTCCACTTT. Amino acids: CASSSAPRSLHF.

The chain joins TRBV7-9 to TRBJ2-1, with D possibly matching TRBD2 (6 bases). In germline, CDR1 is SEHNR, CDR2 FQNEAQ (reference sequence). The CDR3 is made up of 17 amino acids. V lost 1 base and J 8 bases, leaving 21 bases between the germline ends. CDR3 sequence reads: CASSLGRLDGRWDEQFF. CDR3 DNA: TGTGCCAGCAGCTTAGGGAGACTAGACGGACGGTGGGATGAGCAGTTCTTC.

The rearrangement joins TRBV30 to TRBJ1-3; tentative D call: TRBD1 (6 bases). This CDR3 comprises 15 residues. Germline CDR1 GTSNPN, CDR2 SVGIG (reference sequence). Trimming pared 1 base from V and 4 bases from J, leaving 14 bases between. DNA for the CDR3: TGTGCCTGGAGTGCTCAGGGGAAGTTCGGAAACACCATATATTTT. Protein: CAWSAQGKFGNTIYF. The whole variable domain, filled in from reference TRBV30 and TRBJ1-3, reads SQTIHQWPATLVQPVGSPLSLECTVEGTSNPNLYWYRQAAGRGLQLLFYSVGIGQISSEVPQNLSASRPQDRQFILSSKKLLLSDSGFYLCAWSAQGKFGNTIYFGEGSWLTVV.

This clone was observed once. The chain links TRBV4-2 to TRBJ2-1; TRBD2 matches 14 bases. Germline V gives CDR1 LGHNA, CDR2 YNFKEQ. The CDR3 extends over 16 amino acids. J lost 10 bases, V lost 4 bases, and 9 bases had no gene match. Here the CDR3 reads CASSRETSGGATEQFF. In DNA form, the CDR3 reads TGTGCCAGCAGCCGAGAGACTAGCGGGGGGGCCACGGAGCAGTTCTTC.

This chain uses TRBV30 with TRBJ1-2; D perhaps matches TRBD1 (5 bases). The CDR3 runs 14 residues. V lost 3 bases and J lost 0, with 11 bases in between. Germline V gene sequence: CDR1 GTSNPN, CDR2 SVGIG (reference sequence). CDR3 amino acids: CAWRAWGANYGYTF. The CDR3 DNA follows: TGTGCCTGGAGAGCCTGGGGGGCTAACTATGGCTACACCTTC.

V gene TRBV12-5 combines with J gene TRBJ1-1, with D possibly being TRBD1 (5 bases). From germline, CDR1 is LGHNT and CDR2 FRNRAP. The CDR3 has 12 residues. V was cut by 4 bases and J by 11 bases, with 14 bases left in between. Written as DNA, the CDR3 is TGTGCTAGTGGTTCGGGGGACGGACGTGCTTTCTTT. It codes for CASGSGDGRAFF.

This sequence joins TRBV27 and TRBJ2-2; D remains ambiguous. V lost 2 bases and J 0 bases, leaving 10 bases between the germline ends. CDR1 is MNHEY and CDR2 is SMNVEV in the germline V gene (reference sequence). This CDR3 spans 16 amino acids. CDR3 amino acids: CASSLRRGSNTGELFF. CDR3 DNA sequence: TGTGCCAGCAGTTTACGACGAGGTTCGAACACCGGGGAGCTGTTTTTT.

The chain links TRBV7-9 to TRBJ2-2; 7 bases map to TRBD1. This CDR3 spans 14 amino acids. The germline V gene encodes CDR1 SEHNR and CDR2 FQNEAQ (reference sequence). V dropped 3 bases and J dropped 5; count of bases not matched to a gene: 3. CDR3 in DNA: TGTGCCAGCAGCTTCGCAGGGGGTACCGGGGAGCTGTTTTTT. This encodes CASSFAGGTGELFF.

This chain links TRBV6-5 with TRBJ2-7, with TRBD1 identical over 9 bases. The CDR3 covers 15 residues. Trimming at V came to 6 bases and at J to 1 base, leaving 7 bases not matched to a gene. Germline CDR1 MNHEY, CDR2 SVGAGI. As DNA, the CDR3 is TGTGCCAGCAGAACACAGGGGGCAGGGTCCTACGAGCAGTACTTC. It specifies CASRTQGAGSYEQYF.

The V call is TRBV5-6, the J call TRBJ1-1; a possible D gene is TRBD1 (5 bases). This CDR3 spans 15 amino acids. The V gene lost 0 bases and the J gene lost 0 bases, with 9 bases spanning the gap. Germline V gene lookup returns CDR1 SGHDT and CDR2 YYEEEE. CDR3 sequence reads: CASSLVDSMNTEAFF. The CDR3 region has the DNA TGTGCCAGCAGCTTGGTCGACAGCATGAACACTGAAGCTTTCTTT.

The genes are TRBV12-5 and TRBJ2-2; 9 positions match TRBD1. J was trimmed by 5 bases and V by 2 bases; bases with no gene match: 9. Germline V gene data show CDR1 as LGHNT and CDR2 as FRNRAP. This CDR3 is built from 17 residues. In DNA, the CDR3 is TGTGCTAGTGGTTTGTTCAAACAGGGGGCGATTACCGGGGAGCTGTTTTTT. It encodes CASGLFKQGAITGELFF.

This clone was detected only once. CDR3: CASSLHRDRGNEKLFF. As DNA, the CDR3 is TGTGCCAGCAGTTTGCACCGGGACAGGGGTAATGAAAAACTGTTTTTT. The chain employs TRBV27 and TRBJ1-4; 10 positions agree with TRBD1. The CDR3 is 16 residues long. Per germline, CDR1 MNHEY and CDR2 SMNVEV (reference sequence). The J segment lost 4 bases and the V segment lost 3 bases, leaving 5 bases of the junction unmatched.

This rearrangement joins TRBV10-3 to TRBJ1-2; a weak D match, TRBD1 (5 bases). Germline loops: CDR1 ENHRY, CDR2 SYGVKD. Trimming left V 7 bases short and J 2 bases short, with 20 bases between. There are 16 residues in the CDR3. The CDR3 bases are TGTGCCATCAAGCAAGGGGCATCTATGGGGAACTATGGCTACACCTTC. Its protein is CAIKQGASMGNYGYTF.

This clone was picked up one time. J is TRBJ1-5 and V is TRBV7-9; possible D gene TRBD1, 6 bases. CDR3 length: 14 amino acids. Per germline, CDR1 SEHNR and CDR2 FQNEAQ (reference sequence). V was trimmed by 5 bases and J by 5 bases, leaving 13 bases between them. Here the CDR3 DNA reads TGTGCCAGCAGCCGACAGGACACCTATCAGCCCCAGCATTTT. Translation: CASSRQDTYQPQHF.

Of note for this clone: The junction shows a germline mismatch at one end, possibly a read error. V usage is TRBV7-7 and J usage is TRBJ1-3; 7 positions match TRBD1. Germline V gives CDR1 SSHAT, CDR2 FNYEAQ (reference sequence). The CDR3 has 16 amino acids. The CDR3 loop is CASSPQTGHSGNTIYF. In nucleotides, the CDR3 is TGTGCTAGCAGCCCCCAGACAGGGCACTCTGGAAACACCATATATTTT.

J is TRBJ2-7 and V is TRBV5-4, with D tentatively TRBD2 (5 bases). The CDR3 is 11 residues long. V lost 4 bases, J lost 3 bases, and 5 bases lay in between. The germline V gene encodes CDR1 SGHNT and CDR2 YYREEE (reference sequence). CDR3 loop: CASSGSYEQYF. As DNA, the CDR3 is TGTGCCAGCAGCGGGAGCTACGAGCAGTACTTC.

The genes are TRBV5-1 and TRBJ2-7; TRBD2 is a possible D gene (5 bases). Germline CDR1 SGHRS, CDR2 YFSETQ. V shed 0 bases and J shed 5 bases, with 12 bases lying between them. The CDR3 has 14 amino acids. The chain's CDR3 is CASSLGWGDNEQYF. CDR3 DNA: TGCGCCAGCAGCTTGGGGTGGGGAGACAACGAGCAGTACTTC.

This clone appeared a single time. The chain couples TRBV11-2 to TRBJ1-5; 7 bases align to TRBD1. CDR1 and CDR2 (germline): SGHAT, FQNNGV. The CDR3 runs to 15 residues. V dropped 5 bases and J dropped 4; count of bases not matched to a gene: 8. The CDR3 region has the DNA TGTGCCAGCAGCCCAAGGACAGGTGGGAATCAGCCCCAGCATTTT. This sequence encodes CASSPRTGGNQPQHF.

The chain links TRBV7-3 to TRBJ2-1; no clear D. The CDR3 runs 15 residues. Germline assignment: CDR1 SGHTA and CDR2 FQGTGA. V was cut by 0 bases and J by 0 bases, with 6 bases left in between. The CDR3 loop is CASSLTASSYNEQFF. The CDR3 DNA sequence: TGTGCCAGCAGCTTAACTGCGAGCTCCTACAATGAGCAGTTCTTC.

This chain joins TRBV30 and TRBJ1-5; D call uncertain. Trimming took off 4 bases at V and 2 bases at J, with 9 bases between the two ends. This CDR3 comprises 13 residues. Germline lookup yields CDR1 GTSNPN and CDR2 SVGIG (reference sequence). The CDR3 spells CAWTRDGNQPQHF. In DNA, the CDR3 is TGTGCCTGGACCCGAGATGGCAATCAGCCCCAGCATTTT.

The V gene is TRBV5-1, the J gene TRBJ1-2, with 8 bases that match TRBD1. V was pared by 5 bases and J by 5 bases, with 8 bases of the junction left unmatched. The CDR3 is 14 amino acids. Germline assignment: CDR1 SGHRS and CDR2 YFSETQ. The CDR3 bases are TGCGCCAGCAGTCCAGGGGGCGAAACTTATGGCTACACCTTC. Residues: CASSPGGETYGYTF. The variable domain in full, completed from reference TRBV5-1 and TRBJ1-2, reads KAGVTQTPRYLIKTRGQQVTLSCSPISGHRSVSWYQQTPGQGLQFLFEYFSETQRNKGNFPGRFSGRQFSNSRSEMNVSTLELGDSALYLCASSPGGETYGYTFGSGTRLTVV.